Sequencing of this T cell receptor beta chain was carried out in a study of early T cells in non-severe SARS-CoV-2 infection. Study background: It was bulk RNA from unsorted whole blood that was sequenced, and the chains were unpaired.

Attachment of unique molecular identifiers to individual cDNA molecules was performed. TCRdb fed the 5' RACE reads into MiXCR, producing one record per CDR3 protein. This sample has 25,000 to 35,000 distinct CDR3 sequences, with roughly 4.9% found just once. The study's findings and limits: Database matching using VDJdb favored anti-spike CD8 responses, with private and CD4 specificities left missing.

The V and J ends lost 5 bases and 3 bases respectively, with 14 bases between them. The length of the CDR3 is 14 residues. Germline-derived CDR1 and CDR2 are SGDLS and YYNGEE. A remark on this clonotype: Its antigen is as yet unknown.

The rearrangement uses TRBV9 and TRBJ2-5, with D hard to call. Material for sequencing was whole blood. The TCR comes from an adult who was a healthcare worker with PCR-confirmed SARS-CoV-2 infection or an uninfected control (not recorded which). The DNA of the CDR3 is TGTGCCAGCAGTACCCGCCTGGCGGAAGAGACCCAGTACTTC. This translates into CASSTRLAEETQYF.